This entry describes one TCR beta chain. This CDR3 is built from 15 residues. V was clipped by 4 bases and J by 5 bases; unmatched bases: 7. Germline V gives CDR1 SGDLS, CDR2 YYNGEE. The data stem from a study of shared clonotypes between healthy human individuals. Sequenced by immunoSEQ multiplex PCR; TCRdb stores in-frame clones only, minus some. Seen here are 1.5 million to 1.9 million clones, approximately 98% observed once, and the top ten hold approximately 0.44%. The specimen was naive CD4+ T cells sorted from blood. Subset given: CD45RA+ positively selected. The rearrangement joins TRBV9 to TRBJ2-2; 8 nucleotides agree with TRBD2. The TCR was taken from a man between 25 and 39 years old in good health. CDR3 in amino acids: CASSSQAGVTGELFF. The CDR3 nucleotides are TGTGCCAGCAGCTCACAAGCGGGAGTAACCGGGGAGCTGTTTTTT.